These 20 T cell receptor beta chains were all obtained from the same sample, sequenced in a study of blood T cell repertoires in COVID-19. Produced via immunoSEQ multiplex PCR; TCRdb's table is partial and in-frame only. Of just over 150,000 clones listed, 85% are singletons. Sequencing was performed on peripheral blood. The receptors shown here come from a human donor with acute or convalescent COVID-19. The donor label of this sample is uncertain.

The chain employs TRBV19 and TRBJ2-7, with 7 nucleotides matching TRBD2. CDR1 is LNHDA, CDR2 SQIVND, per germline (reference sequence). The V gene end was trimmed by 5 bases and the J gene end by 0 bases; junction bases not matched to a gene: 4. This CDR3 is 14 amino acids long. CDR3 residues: CASSAGVSSYEQYF. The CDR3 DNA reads TGTGCCAGTAGTGCGGGGGTGTCCTCCTACGAGCAGTACTTC.

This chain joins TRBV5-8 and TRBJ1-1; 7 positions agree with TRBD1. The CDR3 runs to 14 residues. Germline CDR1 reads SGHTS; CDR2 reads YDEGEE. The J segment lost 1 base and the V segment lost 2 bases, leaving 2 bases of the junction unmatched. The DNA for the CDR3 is TGTGCCAGCAGCTTAGGGGGCTGGAACACTGAAGCTTTCTTT. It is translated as CASSLGGWNTEAFF.

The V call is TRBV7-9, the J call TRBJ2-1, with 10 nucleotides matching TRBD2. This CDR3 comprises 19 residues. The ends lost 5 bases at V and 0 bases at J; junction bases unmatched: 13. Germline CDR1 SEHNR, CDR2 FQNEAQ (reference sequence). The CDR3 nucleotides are TGTGCCAGCAGCGCCCCTAGCGGGGGCCCTATAAGCTCCTACAATGAGCAGTTCTTC. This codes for CASSAPSGGPISSYNEQFF.

CDR3 amino acids: CASSYPTSGVANTGELFF. In DNA, the CDR3 is TGTGCCAGCAGTTACCCGACTAGCGGGGTCGCGAACACCGGGGAGCTGTTTTTT. The chain joins TRBV6-2 or TRBV6-3 to TRBJ2-2, with TRBD2 matching 11 bases. Germline V CDR1 and CDR2: MNHEY, SVGEGT. The V segment lost 2 bases and the J segment 0 bases; nucleotides outside the gene matches: 5. CDR3 length equals 18 residues.

The CDR3 coding sequence is TGTGCCAGCAGTATCCGAGACAGGGGAGGGAAACTGTTTTTT. It yields the protein CASSIRDRGGKLFF. The chain joins TRBV5-4 to TRBJ1-4; 8 bases fit TRBD1. Germline CDR1 SGHNT, CDR2 YYREEE (reference sequence). CDR3 length: 14 residues. V lost 5 bases and J lost 11; bases outside the gene matches: 11.

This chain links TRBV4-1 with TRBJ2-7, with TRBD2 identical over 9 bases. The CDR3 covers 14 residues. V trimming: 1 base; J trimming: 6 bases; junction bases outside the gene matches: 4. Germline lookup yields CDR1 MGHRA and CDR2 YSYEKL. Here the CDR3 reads CASSQGGGAGEQYF. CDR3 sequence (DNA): TGCGCCAGCAGCCAAGGCGGGGGGGCGGGCGAGCAGTACTTC.

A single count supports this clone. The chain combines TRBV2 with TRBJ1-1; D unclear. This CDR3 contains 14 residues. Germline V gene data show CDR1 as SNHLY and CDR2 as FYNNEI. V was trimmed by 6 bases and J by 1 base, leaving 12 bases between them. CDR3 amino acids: CASRFQAKNTEAFF. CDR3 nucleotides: TGTGCCAGCAGATTTCAGGCCAAGAACACTGAAGCTTTCTTT. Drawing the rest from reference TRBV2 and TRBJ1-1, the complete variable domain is EPEVTQTPSHQVTQMGQEVILRCVPISNHLYFYWYRQILGQKVEFLVSFYNNEISEKSEIFDDQFSVERPDGSNFTLKIRSTKLEDSAMYFCASRFQAKNTEAFFGQGTRLTVV.

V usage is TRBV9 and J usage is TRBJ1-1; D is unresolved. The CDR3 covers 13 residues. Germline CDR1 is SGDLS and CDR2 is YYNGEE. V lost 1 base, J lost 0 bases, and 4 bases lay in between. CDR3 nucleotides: TGTGCCAGCAGCGTATCCTTGAACACTGAAGCTTTCTTT. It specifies CASSVSLNTEAFF.

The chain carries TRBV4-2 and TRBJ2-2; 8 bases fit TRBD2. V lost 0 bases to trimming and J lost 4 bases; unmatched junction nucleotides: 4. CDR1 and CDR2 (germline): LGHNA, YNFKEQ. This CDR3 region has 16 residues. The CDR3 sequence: CASSQERGAGTGELFF. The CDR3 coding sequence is TGTGCCAGCAGCCAAGAGCGGGGGGCGGGCACCGGGGAGCTGTTTTTT.

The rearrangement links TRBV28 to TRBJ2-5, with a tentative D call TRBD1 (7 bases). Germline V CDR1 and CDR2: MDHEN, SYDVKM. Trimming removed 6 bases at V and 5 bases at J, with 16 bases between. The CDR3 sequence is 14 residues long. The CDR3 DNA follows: TGTGCCAGCAGGGACTACGGACAGGAGGAGACCCAGTACTTC. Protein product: CASRDYGQEETQYF.

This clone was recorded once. This chain's CDR3 is CASSLTGINSPLHF. DNA for the CDR3: TGCGCCAGCAGCTTGACAGGGATTAATTCACCCCTCCACTTT. The chain employs TRBV5-1 and TRBJ1-6, with a weak D call TRBD1 (6 bases). The CDR3 extends over 14 amino acids. The V and J ends lost 1 base and 6 bases respectively, with 8 bases between them. Germline V gene data show CDR1 as SGHRS and CDR2 as YFSETQ.

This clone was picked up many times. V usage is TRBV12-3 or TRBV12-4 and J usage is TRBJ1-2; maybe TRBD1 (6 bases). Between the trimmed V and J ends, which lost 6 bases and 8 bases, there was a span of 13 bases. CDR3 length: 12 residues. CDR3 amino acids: CASRLQGWGYTF. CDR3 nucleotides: TGTGCCAGCAGACTACAGGGTTGGGGCTACACCTTC.

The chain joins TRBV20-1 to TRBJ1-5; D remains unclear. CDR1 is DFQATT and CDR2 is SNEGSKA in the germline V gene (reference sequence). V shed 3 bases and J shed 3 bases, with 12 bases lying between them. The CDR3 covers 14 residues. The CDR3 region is CSASTGIANQPQHF. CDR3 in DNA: TGCAGTGCTAGTACCGGGATTGCCAATCAGCCCCAGCATTTT.

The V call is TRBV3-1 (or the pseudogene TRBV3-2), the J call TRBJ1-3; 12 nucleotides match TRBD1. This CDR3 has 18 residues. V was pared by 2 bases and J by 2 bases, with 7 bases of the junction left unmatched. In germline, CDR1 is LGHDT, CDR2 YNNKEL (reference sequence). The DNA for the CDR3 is TGTGCCAGCAGCCAAAGAGTGGGACAGGGGGCTACTGGAAACACCATATATTTT. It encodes CASSQRVGQGATGNTIYF.

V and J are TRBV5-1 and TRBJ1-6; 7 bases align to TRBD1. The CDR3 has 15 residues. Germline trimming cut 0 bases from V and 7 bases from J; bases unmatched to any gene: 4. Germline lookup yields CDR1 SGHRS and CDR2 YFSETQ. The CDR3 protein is CASSLEGTANSPLHF. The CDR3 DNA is TGCGCCAGCAGCTTGGAGGGGACAGCCAATTCACCCCTCCACTTT. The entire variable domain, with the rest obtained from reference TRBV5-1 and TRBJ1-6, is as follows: KAGVTQTPRYLIKTRGQQVTLSCSPISGHRSVSWYQQTPGQGLQFLFEYFSETQRNKGNFPGRFSGRQFSNSRSEMNVSTLELGDSALYLCASSLEGTANSPLHFGNGTRLTVT.

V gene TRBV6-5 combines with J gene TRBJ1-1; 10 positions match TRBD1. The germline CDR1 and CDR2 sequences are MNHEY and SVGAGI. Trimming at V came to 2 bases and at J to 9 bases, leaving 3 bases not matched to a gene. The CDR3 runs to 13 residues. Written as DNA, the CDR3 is TGTGCCAGCAGTTACCGACAGGGGGCAAAAGCTTTCTTT. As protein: CASSYRQGAKAFF.

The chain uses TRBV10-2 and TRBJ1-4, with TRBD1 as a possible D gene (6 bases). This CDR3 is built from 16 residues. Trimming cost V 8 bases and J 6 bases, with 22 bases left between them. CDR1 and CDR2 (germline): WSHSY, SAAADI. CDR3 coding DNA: TGCGCCAGCCGGAGTCGAGGGGGGGGAGAAGATGAAAAACTGTTTTTT. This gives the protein CASRSRGGGEDEKLFF.

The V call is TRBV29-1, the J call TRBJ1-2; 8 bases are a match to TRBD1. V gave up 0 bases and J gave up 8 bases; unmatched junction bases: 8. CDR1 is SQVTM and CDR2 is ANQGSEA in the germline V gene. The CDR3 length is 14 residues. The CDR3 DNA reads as TGCAGCGTTGAAGATCACCAGGGGGCGCGGGGCTACACCTTC. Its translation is CSVEDHQGARGYTF. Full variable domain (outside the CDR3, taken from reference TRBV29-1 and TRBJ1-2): SAVISQKPSRDICQRGTSLTIQCQVDSQVTMMFWYRQQPGQSLTLIATANQGSEATYESGFVIDKFPISRPNLTFSTLTVSNMSPEDSSIYLCSVEDHQGARGYTFGSGTRLTVV.

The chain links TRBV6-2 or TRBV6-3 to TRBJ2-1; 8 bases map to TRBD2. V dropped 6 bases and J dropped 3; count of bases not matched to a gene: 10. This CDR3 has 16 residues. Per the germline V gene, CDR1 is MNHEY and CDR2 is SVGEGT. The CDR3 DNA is TGTGCCAGCAGCGTACACGGGACTAGAGTCTACAATGAGCAGTTCTTC. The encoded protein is CASSVHGTRVYNEQFF.

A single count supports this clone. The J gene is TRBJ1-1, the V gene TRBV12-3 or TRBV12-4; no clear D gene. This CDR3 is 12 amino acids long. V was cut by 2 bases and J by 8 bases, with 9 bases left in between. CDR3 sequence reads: CASSLTVREAFF. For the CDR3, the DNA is TGTGCCAGCAGTTTAACAGTCAGAGAAGCTTTCTTT.